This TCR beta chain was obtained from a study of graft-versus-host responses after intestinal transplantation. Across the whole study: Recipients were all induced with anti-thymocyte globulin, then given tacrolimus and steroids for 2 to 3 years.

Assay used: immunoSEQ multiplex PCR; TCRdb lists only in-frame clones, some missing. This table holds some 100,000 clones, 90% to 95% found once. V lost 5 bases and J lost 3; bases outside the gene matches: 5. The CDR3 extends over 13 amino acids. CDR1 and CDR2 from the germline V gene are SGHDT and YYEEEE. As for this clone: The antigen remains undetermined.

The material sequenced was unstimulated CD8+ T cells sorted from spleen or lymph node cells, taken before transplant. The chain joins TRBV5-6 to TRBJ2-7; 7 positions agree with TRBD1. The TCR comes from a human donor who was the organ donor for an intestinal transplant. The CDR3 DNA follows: TGTGCCAGCAGTCGACAGGGTATCTACGAGCAGTACTTC. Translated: CASSRQGIYEQYF.